Below are 17 T cell receptor beta chains sequenced from a single sample in a study of control samples from healthy donors and cancer patients. The method was immunoSEQ multiplex PCR; TCRdb's version includes in-frame clones alone and lacks a portion of them. The data show around 59,000 clones, 80% to 95% seen once. The specimen sequenced was PBMCs. The source is a middle-aged man with colorectal cancer.

This chain connects TRBV9 to TRBJ2-7; no clear D. The CDR3 is made up of 19 amino acids. The germline gives CDR1 SGDLS, CDR2 YYNGEE. Trimming shortened V by 4 bases and J by 6 bases, and 32 bases separated the two germline ends. In nucleotides, the CDR3 is TGTGCCAGCAGCTTCGACCTCGGTCCCCCGACTCGGCCAGAGAGCGAGCAGTACTTC. Translation gives CASSFDLGPPTRPESEQYF.

The V gene is TRBV7-3, the J gene TRBJ1-3; D remains unclear. Germline V gene data show CDR1 as SGHTA and CDR2 as FQGTGA. The CDR3 has 15 residues. The germline V and J ends were trimmed by 3 bases and 0 bases, with 9 bases remaining between them. The CDR3 nucleotides are TGTGCCAGCAGCTTCGGACCGGGCTCTGGAAACACCATATATTTT. Translation: CASSFGPGSGNTIYF.

This chain links TRBV27 with TRBJ2-3, with 9 nucleotides matching TRBD1. The CDR3 runs 15 residues. The germline V gene encodes CDR1 MNHEY and CDR2 SMNVEV (reference sequence). V was clipped by 1 base and J by 3 bases; unmatched bases: 2. The CDR3 here is CASSLLGTGTDTQYF. CDR3 bases: TGTGCCAGCAGTTTATTAGGGACAGGGACAGATACGCAGTATTTT.

The sample holds a few counts of this clone. The rearrangement joins TRBV2 to TRBJ1-2, with D uncertain. CDR1 is SNHLY, CDR2 FYNNEI, per germline. The CDR3 is made up of 14 amino acids. V was pared by 7 bases and J by 4 bases, with 16 bases between. The CDR3 DNA reads as TGTGCCAGCAAAGGGATGACTGTGATCTATGGCTACACCTTC. As protein: CASKGMTVIYGYTF.

The rearrangement uses TRBV11-2 and TRBJ2-7; the D gene is possibly TRBD1 (7 bases). The V gene's germline CDR1 is SGHAT and CDR2 FQNNGV. This CDR3 contains 13 residues. The V end was cut by 5 bases, the J end by 2 bases, with 10 bases between. This CDR3 is CASSAGQTYEQYF. In nucleotides, the CDR3 is TGTGCCAGCAGCGCGGGACAGACCTACGAGCAGTACTTC.

V gene TRBV2 combines with J gene TRBJ2-3; TRBD2 matches at 10 bases. This CDR3 region has 15 residues. J was trimmed by 3 bases and V by 8 bases; bases with no gene match: 8. Germline-derived CDR1 and CDR2 are SNHLY and FYNNEI. The CDR3 protein is CASPLVAGGTDTQYF. CDR3 DNA sequence: TGTGCCAGCCCGCTCGTAGCGGGGGGAACAGATACGCAGTATTTT.

The chain uses TRBV7-2 and TRBJ2-2; 14 bases are shared with TRBD2. Germline CDR1 and CDR2: SGHTA and FQGNSA. The CDR3 has 16 amino acids. V was clipped by 6 bases and J by 3 bases; unmatched bases: 3. The CDR3 DNA follows: TGTGCCAGCAGGACTAGCGGGGGGGTGTACACCGGGGAGCTGTTTTTT. Translation gives CASRTSGGVYTGELFF. The whole variable domain, filled in from reference TRBV7-2 and TRBJ2-2, reads GAGVSQSPSNKVTEKGKDVELRCDPISGHTALYWYRQSLGQGLEFLIYFQGNSAPDKSGLPSDRFSAERTGGSVSTLTIQRTQQEDSAVYLCASRTSGGVYTGELFFGEGSRLTVL.

The V call is TRBV27, the J call TRBJ1-6; no clear D. The V and J ends lost 2 bases and 7 bases respectively, with 12 bases between them. CDR1 and CDR2 from the germline V gene are MNHEY and SMNVEV (reference sequence). The CDR3 totals 15 residues. The CDR3 loop reads CASSLLFSSNSPLHF. The CDR3 DNA sequence: TGTGCCAGCAGTTTACTCTTTTCGTCCAATTCACCCCTCCACTTT.

Written as DNA, the CDR3 is TGTGCCAGCAGTGAATTTGGGAATGGCTACACCTTC. Amino acid sequence: CASSEFGNGYTF. The rearrangement joins TRBV6-1 to TRBJ1-2; D is unresolved. The germline CDR1 and CDR2 sequences are MNHNS and SASEGT. The CDR3 sequence is 12 residues long. Trimming took off 2 bases at V and 6 bases at J, with 7 bases between the two ends.

The chain joins TRBV6-6 to TRBJ1-1, with D perhaps TRBD1 (6 bases). The germline V gene has CDR1 MNHNY and CDR2 SVGAGI (reference sequence). The CDR3 has 12 residues. The V and J ends lost 8 bases and 5 bases respectively, with 12 bases between them. The CDR3 DNA follows: TGTGCCAGCTATACAGGGAGGACTGAAGCTTTCTTT. It yields the protein CASYTGRTEAFF.

The chain couples TRBV5-4 to TRBJ2-5; 10 bases map to TRBD2. Losses at the gene ends were 5 bases for V and 5 bases for J; bases not matched to a gene: 9. The length of the CDR3 is 15 residues. Germline V gene sequence: CDR1 SGHNT, CDR2 YYREEE (reference sequence). The DNA for the CDR3 is TGTGCCAGCAGGTTCGGACTAGCGGCGATTGAGACCCAGTACTTC. Its protein product is CASRFGLAAIETQYF.

The chain links TRBV27 to TRBJ1-1, with TRBD1 matching over 11 bases. The CDR3 is made up of 16 amino acids. CDR1 and CDR2 from the germline V gene are MNHEY and SMNVEV (reference sequence). V shed 1 base, J shed 4 bases, and the junction held 5 bases outside the gene matches. CDR3 in amino acids: CASSLFPGQGGTEAFF. The CDR3 bases are TGTGCCAGCAGTTTATTCCCGGGACAGGGGGGCACTGAAGCTTTCTTT.

The chain carries TRBV3-1 (or the pseudogene TRBV3-2) and TRBJ2-6; the D is unclear. V was trimmed by 5 bases and J by 1 base, leaving 6 bases between them. Germline V gene data show CDR1 as LGHDT and CDR2 as YNNKEL (reference sequence). CDR3 length: 14 residues. The CDR3 nucleotides are TGTGCCAGCAGCTCGTTTTCTGGGGCCAACGTCCTGACTTTC. It translates to CASSSFSGANVLTF.

The CDR3 DNA reads TGTGCCAGCAGCCGACAAGAGACCCAGTACTTC. This sequence encodes CASSRQETQYF. V gene TRBV5-6 combines with J gene TRBJ2-5; D unresolved. The V end lost 4 bases, the J end lost 2 bases, and 3 bases lay between the germline ends. This CDR3 region has 11 residues. CDR1 is SGHDT, CDR2 YYEEEE, per germline.

The gene calls are TRBV3-1 (or the pseudogene TRBV3-2) and TRBJ2-7, with TRBD2 as a possible D gene (6 bases). V lost 4 bases and J 1 base, leaving 14 bases between the germline ends. The germline V gene encodes CDR1 LGHDT and CDR2 YNNKEL (reference sequence). This CDR3 comprises 15 residues. As DNA, the CDR3 is TGTGCCAGCAGCCTATCACCCGGGGGTTCCTACGAGCAGTACTTC. Amino acids: CASSLSPGGSYEQYF.

The chain recombines TRBV2 with TRBJ1-4; tentatively, D is TRBD1 (6 bases). Germline assignment: CDR1 SNHLY and CDR2 FYNNEI. The CDR3 sequence is 13 residues long. Trimming cost V 6 bases and J 5 bases, with 10 bases left between them. Written as DNA, the CDR3 is TGTGCCAGCAGAGGGGGGGCGAATGAAAAACTGTTTTTT. Amino acid sequence: CASRGGANEKLFF.

The V call is TRBV19, the J call TRBJ1-1; D is undetermined. Germline V CDR1 and CDR2: LNHDA, SQIVND (reference sequence). V lost 9 bases to trimming and J lost 4 bases, with 18 bases between them. There are 14 residues in the CDR3. The CDR3 nucleotides read TGTGCCAGCCGGGGAGGCGGACGGAGCACTGAAGCTTTCTTT. Translation: CASRGGGRSTEAFF.